This T cell receptor beta chain is from a study of T cell responses to AZD1222 COVID-19 vaccine. At the level of the study: Second doses at about 4 or about 12 weeks were pooled. Findings and limits, study-wide: It should be noted that donors were predominantly white British and more often female, and clonal diversity was possibly underestimated. CD4 TCRs associated with vaccination spanned spike, dominating at 160-218 and 743-854.

This clone appeared once. What it recognizes is unknown. Sequencing used immunoSEQ multiplex PCR; TCRdb keeps in-frame clones, though not all of them. The repertoire has roughly 130,000 clones, 70% to 90% of them found once; the top ten carry 5.5%. Germline-derived CDR1 and CDR2 are PRHDT and FYEKMQ (reference sequence). The germline V and J ends were trimmed by 3 bases and 5 bases, with 16 bases remaining between them. This CDR3 is 15 amino acids long. The TCR comes from an adult in good health. This chain links TRBV13 with TRBJ1-1; D unclear. Sequencing was performed on peripheral blood, taken on day 0 of AZD1222 vaccination. CDR3 in amino acids: CASSLRKDVSTEAFF. CDR3 sequence (DNA): TGTGCCAGCAGCTTGCGGAAGGACGTATCGACTGAAGCTTTCTTT.